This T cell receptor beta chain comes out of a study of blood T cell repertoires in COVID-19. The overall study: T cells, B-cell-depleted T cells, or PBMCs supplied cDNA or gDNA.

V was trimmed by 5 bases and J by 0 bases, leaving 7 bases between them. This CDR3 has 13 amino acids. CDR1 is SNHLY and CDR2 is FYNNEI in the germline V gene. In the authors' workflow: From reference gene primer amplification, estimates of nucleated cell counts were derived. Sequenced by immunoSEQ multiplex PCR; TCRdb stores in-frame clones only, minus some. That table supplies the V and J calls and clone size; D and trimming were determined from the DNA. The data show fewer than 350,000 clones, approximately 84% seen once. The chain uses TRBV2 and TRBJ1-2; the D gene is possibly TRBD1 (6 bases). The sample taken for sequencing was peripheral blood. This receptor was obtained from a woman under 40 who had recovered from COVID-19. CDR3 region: CASSSGANYGYTF. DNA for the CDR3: TGTGCCAGCAGTTCAGGGGCTAACTATGGCTACACCTTC.